Following are 8 T cell receptor beta chains from one sample sequenced in a study of PD-1 blockade in classical Hodgkin lymphoma (dated by TCRdb to 2019 to 2021). The intended sense of this specimen's time point label: cycle 1 day 1 (C1D1), immediately before nivolumab initiation. Every trial patient had relapsed following autologous stem cell transplantation, and prior brentuximab vedotin exposure was what differed among cohorts A, B and C. CD4+ T cells were purified from thawed PBMCs by magnetic negative selection with a Miltenyi CD4+ T cell isolation kit. The method behind the library was the immunoSEQ multiplex PCR assay. TCRdb took over this immuneACCESS table, retaining in-frame rearrangements with V and J assigned. Such tables are incomplete; in checked studies, under half of the missing clones stem from an unresolved V gene, and the remainder is unexplained. The sample table shows 30,000 to 40,000 clones, and 80% to 95% are seen once. The ten biggest clones cover about 0.21% of the sample.

The input for sequencing was CD4+ T cells from blood, taken at baseline. The source is a human donor with classical Hodgkin lymphoma.

The chain couples TRBV27 to TRBJ2-1; D might be TRBD2 (6 bases). CDR3 length: 18 amino acids. Germline V gene lookup returns CDR1 MNHEY and CDR2 SMNVEV (reference sequence). V lost 4 bases and J lost 3, with 22 bases in between. The CDR3 bases are TGTGCCAGCAGTTCGCCCACCGGATTGGCGGGGTACTACAATGAGCAGTTCTTC. Its translation is CASSSPTGLAGYYNEQFF.

The chain carries TRBV15 and TRBJ1-3; D possibly corresponds to TRBD1 (5 bases). V was pared by 0 bases and J by 7 bases, with 13 bases between. Germline-derived CDR1 and CDR2 are LNHNV and YYDKDF (reference sequence). The CDR3 sequence is 15 residues long. The CDR3 spells CATSRDGAFLNTIYF. CDR3 in DNA: TGTGCCACCAGCAGAGATGGGGCCTTTCTCAACACCATATATTTT.

CDR3 in DNA: TGTGCCAGCAGCCAAGATCTAGGCTACGGGCCGATAGCGGAGAACTACGAGCAGTACTTC. It translates to CASSQDLGYGPIAENYEQYF. This chain links TRBV4-2 with TRBJ2-7; a weak D match, TRBD2 (6 bases). The length of the CDR3 is 20 residues. Looked up from germline, CDR1 is LGHNA and CDR2 is YNFKEQ. Trimming cost V 0 bases and J 3 bases, with 27 bases left between them.

This clone appeared once. V and J are TRBV5-1 and TRBJ1-4; TRBD1 is a possible D gene (5 bases). This CDR3 region has 15 residues. Germline values: CDR1 SGHRS, CDR2 YFSETQ. Trimming shortened V by 0 bases and J by 2 bases, and 8 bases separated the two germline ends. The CDR3 reads CASSLGAGTNEKLFF. The DNA for the CDR3 is TGCGCCAGCAGCTTGGGTGCAGGGACTAATGAAAAACTGTTTTTT.

The chain joins TRBV19 to TRBJ2-6; D remains unclear. The CDR3 loop spans 21 amino acids. Trimming took off 4 bases at V and 4 bases at J, with 29 bases between the two ends. CDR1 LNHDA and CDR2 SQIVND come from the germline V gene (reference sequence). CDR3 in amino acids: CASSTLSSSFSRSAGANVLTF. CDR3 DNA: TGTGCCAGTAGTACCCTAAGCAGCTCCTTTTCCAGGTCGGCGGGGGCCAACGTCCTGACTTTC.

The gene calls are TRBV27 and TRBJ1-1; D possibly corresponds to TRBD1 (5 bases). The CDR3 length is 14 residues. Germline CDR1 reads MNHEY; CDR2 reads SMNVEV (reference sequence). V lost 4 bases to trimming and J lost 4 bases, with 13 bases between them. This CDR3 is CASSWAAGGTEAFF. The DNA for the CDR3 is TGTGCCAGCAGTTGGGCCGCGGGGGGCACTGAAGCTTTCTTT.

The chain links TRBV6-5 to TRBJ2-5; possible D gene TRBD1, 6 bases. Per the germline V gene, CDR1 is MNHEY and CDR2 is SVGAGI. V lost 2 bases and J 3 bases, leaving 10 bases between the germline ends. This CDR3 is 14 amino acids long. Written as DNA, the CDR3 is TGTGCCAGCAGTTACGAGGACAGAGAAGAGACCCAGTACTTC. Residues: CASSYEDREETQYF.

The CDR3 region is CASSSGTDRWANVLTF. In nucleotides, the CDR3 is TGCGCCAGCAGCTCGGGGACGGACCGCTGGGCCAACGTCCTGACTTTC. The V call is TRBV5-1, the J call TRBJ2-6, with D tentatively TRBD1 or TRBD2 (5 bases each). The CDR3 has 16 residues. V shed 3 bases and J shed 5 bases, with 15 bases lying between them. Germline CDR1 SGHRS, CDR2 YFSETQ.